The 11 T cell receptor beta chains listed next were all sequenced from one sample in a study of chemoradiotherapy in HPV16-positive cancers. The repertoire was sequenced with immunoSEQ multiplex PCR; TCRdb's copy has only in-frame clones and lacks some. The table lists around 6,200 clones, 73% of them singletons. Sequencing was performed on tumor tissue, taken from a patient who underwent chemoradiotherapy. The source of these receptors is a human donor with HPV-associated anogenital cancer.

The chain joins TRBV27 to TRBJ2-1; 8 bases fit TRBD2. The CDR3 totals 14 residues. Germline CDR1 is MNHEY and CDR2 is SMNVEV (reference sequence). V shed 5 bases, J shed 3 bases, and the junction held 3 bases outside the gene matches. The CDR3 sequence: CASSAAGGYNEQFF. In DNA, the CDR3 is TGTGCCAGCAGTGCCGCGGGGGGCTACAATGAGCAGTTCTTC.

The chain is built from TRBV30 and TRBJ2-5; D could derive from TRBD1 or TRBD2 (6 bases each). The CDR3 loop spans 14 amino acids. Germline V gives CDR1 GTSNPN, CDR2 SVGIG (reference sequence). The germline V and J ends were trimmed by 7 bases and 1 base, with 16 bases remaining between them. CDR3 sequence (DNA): TGTGCCTTCGAGGGGGGAGCGGGCCAAGAGACCCAGTACTTC. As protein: CAFEGGAGQETQYF.

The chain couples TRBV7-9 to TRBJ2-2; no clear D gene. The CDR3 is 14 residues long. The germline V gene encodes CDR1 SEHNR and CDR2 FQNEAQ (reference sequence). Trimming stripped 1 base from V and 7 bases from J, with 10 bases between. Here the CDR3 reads CASSLVVEVGELFF. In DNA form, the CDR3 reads TGTGCCAGCAGCTTAGTTGTTGAGGTCGGGGAGCTGTTTTTT.

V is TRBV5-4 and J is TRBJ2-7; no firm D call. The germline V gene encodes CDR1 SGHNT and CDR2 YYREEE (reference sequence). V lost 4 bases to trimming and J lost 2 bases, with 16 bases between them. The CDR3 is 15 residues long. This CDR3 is CASSPDMGVPYEQYF. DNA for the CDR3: TGTGCCAGCAGCCCGGATATGGGCGTTCCCTACGAGCAGTACTTC.

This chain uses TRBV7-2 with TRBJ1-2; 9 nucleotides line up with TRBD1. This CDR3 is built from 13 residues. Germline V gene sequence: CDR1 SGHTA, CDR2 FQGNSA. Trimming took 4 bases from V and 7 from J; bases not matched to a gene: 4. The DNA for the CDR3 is TGTGCCAGCAGCTCGTCGACAGGGGGTGGCTACACCTTC. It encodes CASSSSTGGGYTF.

The CDR3: CASSEGQGAFGYTF. CDR3 coding DNA: TGCGCCAGCAGCGAGGGACAGGGGGCTTTTGGCTACACCTTC. V usage is TRBV5-1 and J usage is TRBJ1-2; TRBD1 agrees at 12 bases. Germline V gene lookup returns CDR1 SGHRS and CDR2 YFSETQ. With V trimmed by 4 bases and J by 7 bases, 5 bases remained unmatched. The CDR3 consists of 14 residues.

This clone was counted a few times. The CDR3 here is CASTTGGTGGNYEQYF. The CDR3 DNA reads as TGCGCCAGCACCACAGGTGGGACAGGGGGCAATTACGAGCAGTACTTC. This rearrangement joins TRBV5-1 to TRBJ2-7, with 12 nucleotides matching TRBD1. V was clipped by 6 bases and J by 4 bases; unmatched bases: 11. This CDR3 spans 16 amino acids. The germline CDR1 and CDR2 sequences are SGHRS and YFSETQ.

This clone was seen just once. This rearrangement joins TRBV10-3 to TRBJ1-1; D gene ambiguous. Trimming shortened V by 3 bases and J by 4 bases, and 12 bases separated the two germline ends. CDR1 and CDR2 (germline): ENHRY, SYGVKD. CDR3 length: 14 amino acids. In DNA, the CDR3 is TGTGCCATCAGTGACCGGACGCTAATCACTGAAGCTTTCTTT. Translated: CAISDRTLITEAFF.

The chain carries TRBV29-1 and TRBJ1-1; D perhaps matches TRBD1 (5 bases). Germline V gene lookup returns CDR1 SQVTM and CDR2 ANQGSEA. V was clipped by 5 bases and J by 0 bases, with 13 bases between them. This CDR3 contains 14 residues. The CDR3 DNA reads TGCAGCGTTTCTACAGGACGAATGAACACTGAAGCTTTCTTT. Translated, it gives CSVSTGRMNTEAFF. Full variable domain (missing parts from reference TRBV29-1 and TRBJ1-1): SAVISQKPSRDICQRGTSLTIQCQVDSQVTMMFWYRQQPGQSLTLIATANQGSEATYESGFVIDKFPISRPNLTFSTLTVSNMSPEDSSIYLCSVSTGRMNTEAFFGQGTRLTVV.

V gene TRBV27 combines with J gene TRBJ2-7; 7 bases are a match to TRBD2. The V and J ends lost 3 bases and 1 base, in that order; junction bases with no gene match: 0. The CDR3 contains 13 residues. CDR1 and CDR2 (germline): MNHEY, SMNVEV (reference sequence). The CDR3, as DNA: TGTGCCAGCAGTTTGGGGGGGTCCTACGAGCAGTACTTC. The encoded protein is CASSLGGSYEQYF.

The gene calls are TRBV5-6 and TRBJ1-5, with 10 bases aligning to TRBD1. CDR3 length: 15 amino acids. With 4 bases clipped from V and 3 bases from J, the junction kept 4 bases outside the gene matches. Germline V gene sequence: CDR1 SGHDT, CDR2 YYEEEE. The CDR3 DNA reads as TGTGCCAGCAGCAGCGACAGGGGGCTCAATCAGCCCCAGCATTTT. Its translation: CASSSDRGLNQPQHF.